Presented here are 7 T cell receptor beta chains from one specimen sequenced in a study of OX40 agonist ivuxolimab in advanced cancers. The data were produced by immunoSEQ multiplex PCR, yet TCRdb's version contains in-frame clones alone and is incomplete. The sample includes roughly 90,000 clones, roughly 93% of them seen just once. Material: CD4+ or CD8+ T cells sorted from blood, obtained in a trial of the OX40 agonist ivuxolimab. These receptors originate from an adult with an advanced solid tumor such as melanoma, head and neck, liver or kidney cancer.

This chain uses TRBV6-6 with TRBJ2-2; D is uncertain. In germline, CDR1 is MNHNY, CDR2 SVGAGI (reference sequence). The length of the CDR3 is 13 residues. The ends were cut back, 4 bases at V and 3 bases at J, with 6 bases in the middle. This CDR3 is CASSSSYTGELFF. The CDR3 nucleotides are TGTGCCAGCAGTTCCTCCTACACCGGGGAGCTGTTTTTT.

The gene calls are TRBV5-1 and TRBJ2-1; 9 bases match TRBD1. The CDR3 runs 15 residues. Germline V CDR1 and CDR2: SGHRS, YFSETQ. The V segment lost 3 bases and the J segment 3 bases; nucleotides outside the gene matches: 4. The CDR3 region has the DNA TGCGCCAGCAGCTGGGGACAGGGTCGCTACAATGAGCAGTTCTTC. Residues: CASSWGQGRYNEQFF.

This chain joins TRBV19 and TRBJ2-3, with TRBD2 identical over 10 bases. CDR1 is LNHDA and CDR2 is SQIVND in the germline V gene (reference sequence). There are 14 residues in the CDR3. The V segment lost 7 bases and the J segment 4 bases; nucleotides outside the gene matches: 5. This chain's CDR3 is CASNERGGPDTQYF. The CDR3 region has the DNA TGTGCCAGTAATGAGCGGGGGGGGCCAGATACGCAGTATTTT. The whole variable domain, filled in from reference TRBV19 and TRBJ2-3, reads DGGITQSPKYLFRKEGQNVTLSCEQNLNHDAMYWYRQDPGQGLRLIYYSQIVNDFQKGDIAEGYSVSREKKESFPLTVTSAQKNPTAFYLCASNERGGPDTQYFGPGTRLTVL.

The V and J genes are TRBV30 and TRBJ2-5; 10 positions agree with TRBD2. This CDR3 spans 15 amino acids. Germline-derived CDR1 and CDR2 are GTSNPN and SVGIG (reference sequence). Trimming removed 2 bases from V and 6 bases from J; junction bases left unmatched: 9. This chain's CDR3 is CAWSLSGGALKTQYF. The CDR3 nucleotides are TGTGCCTGGAGTTTAAGCGGGGGGGCCCTGAAGACCCAGTACTTC. The whole variable domain, remainder taken from reference TRBV30 and TRBJ2-5, is SQTIHQWPATLVQPVGSPLSLECTVEGTSNPNLYWYRQAAGRGLQLLFYSVGIGQISSEVPQNLSASRPQDRQFILSSKKLLLSDSGFYLCAWSLSGGALKTQYFGPGTRLLVL.

The chain employs TRBV28 and TRBJ2-1; TRBD2 matches at 8 bases. The CDR3 contains 15 residues. J gave up 10 bases and V 10 bases, and 18 bases lay outside the gene matches. Germline V lookup: CDR1 MDHEN, CDR2 SYDVKM. The CDR3 sequence: CATCPPGGAGREQFF. CDR3 nucleotides: TGTGCCACCTGCCCCCCCGGGGGGGCCGGGAGAGAGCAGTTCTTC.

This clone has a single count. The V gene is TRBV7-2, the J gene TRBJ2-3, with D hard to call. The CDR3 has 14 amino acids. The germline V gene encodes CDR1 SGHTA and CDR2 FQGNSA. V lost 1 base and J 5 bases, leaving 10 bases between the germline ends. The CDR3 here is CASSLVTSLDTQYF. The CDR3 bases are TGTGCCAGCAGCTTAGTGACCTCGCTAGATACGCAGTATTTT. The complete variable domain, with remaining parts taken from reference TRBV7-2 and TRBJ2-3, reads GAGVSQSPSNKVTEKGKDVELRCDPISGHTALYWYRQSLGQGLEFLIYFQGNSAPDKSGLPSDRFSAERTGGSVSTLTIQRTQQEDSAVYLCASSLVTSLDTQYFGPGTRLTVL.

The V and J genes are TRBV7-7 and TRBJ1-4; maybe TRBD1 (5 bases). This CDR3 comprises 14 residues. Germline V CDR1 and CDR2: SSHAT, FNYEAQ (reference sequence). V lost 5 bases and J 5 bases, leaving 12 bases between the germline ends. The CDR3 bases are TGTGCCAGCAGCGCCGGGACCGGGAATGAAAAACTGTTTTTT. This gives the protein CASSAGTGNEKLFF.